This T cell receptor beta chain originates from a study of blood T cell repertoires in COVID-19. For the study at large: The study drew acute and convalescent COVID-19 samples from the United States, Italy and Spain. The cDNA or gDNA used as material had been derived from T cells, B-cell-depleted T cells, or PBMCs.

The table lists this clone with a few counts. Original processing notes: For nucleated cells, counts were estimated from reference gene primer amplification. Here immunoSEQ multiplex PCR was the method, and the copy in TCRdb shows in-frame clones only, minus some. That table furnishes V, J and clone size, whereas the DNA furnished D and trimming. The sample has 26,000 or so clones; 85% to 90% are singletons. Germline CDR1 is MNHEY and CDR2 is SVGAGI. The CDR3 spans 15 residues. V lost 6 bases to trimming and J lost 7 bases; unmatched junction nucleotides: 9. The J gene is TRBJ1-6, the V gene TRBV6-5; 7 positions agree with TRBD1. Sequenced: peripheral blood. The TCR comes from a human donor in a cohort sampled during active COVID-19. The CDR3 nucleotides are TGTGCCAGCAGGTCGACAGGGTTGGAAAATTCACCCCTCCACTTT. Protein: CASRSTGLENSPLHF.